Listed below are T cell receptor beta chains from one sample, sequenced in a study of blood T cell repertoires in COVID-19. Libraries were prepared by immunoSEQ multiplex PCR; TCRdb keeps only in-frame clonotypes and omits some of them. This table holds under 500,000 clones, 75% to 90% found once. Material: PBMCs or T cells enriched from blood (not recorded which). These receptors came from a man younger than 40 who had recovered from COVID-19. CDR3s include the opening cysteine and the closing phenylalanine or tryptophan. The D gene is left open where the match is weak. Clone size is stated in some rows and not others, as once, few, many or a class when expanded.

v_call,j_call,clone_size,d_call,cdr3_nt,cdr3_aa
TRBV11-2,TRBJ2-7,NA,NA,TGTGCCAGCAGCTCCTCAGGCAACGAGCAGTACTTC,CASSSSGNEQYF
TRBV10-1,TRBJ2-7,NA,TRBD2,TGCGCCAGCAGTGAGAATGGACTAGCCGAGCAGTACTTC,CASSENGLAEQYF
TRBV5-1,TRBJ2-1,NA,NA,TGCGCCAGCAGCTTGCCAACAGGGAATGAGCAGTTCTTC,CASSLPTGNEQFF
TRBV12-3/TRBV12-4,TRBJ1-6,NA,NA,TGTGCCAGCAGTCCCTCCGATTCACCCCTCCACTTT,CASSPSDSPLHF
TRBV10-2,TRBJ1-6,NA,TRBD1,TGCGCCAGCAGGGGACAGGGGTCCAATTCACCCCTCCACTTT,CASRGQGSNSPLHF
TRBV28,TRBJ1-6,NA,NA,TGTGCCAGCTCGGACACCTTAAATTCACCCCTCCACTTT,CASSDTLNSPLHF
TRBV18,TRBJ1-4,NA,NA,TGTGCCAGCTCTTCGGGGGGTTCTGAAAAACTGTTTTTT,CASSSGGSEKLFF
TRBV3-1/TRBV3-2,TRBJ2-5,few,NA,TGTGCCAGCAGCCACTTCAGCGGTTCCCAAGAGACCCAGTACTTC,CASSHFSGSQETQYF
TRBV21-1,TRBJ1-1,NA,NA,TGTGCCAGCAGCCGGGACAGGACAGGAAGGACTGAAGCTTTCTTT,CASSRDRTGRTEAFF
TRBV12-3/TRBV12-4,TRBJ1-2,few,TRBD1,TGTGCCAGCAGCCCAGGGGGCTGGGGCTACACCTTC,CASSPGGWGYTF
TRBV7-8,TRBJ2-1,NA,NA,TGTGCCAGCAGCTTACGGGTTAGCGGAACCTACAATGAGCAGTTCTTC,CASSLRVSGTYNEQFF
TRBV19,TRBJ1-1,NA,NA,TGTGCCAGTAGTATTGGAGGGTGGGTGAACACTGAAGCTTTCTTT,CASSIGGWVNTEAFF
TRBV3-1/TRBV3-2,TRBJ2-6,NA,NA,TGTGCCAGCAGCCAACTTGGGGGGTCTGGGGCCAACGTCCTGACTTTC,CASSQLGGSGANVLTF
TRBV7-9,TRBJ2-5,once,TRBD2,TGTGCCACTCCCTTTGACAGTCCGGGACTAGCGGGAGGGCGAGAGACCCAGTACTTC,CATPFDSPGLAGGRETQYF
TRBV7-6,TRBJ1-2,NA,NA,TGTGCCAGCAGCTCGGGGGGCTCAAGGGATAACTATGGCTACACCTTC,CASSSGGSRDNYGYTF
TRBV12-3/TRBV12-4,TRBJ2-7,NA,NA,TGTGCCAGCAGCTCAGGGTTCGAGCAGTACTTC,CASSSGFEQYF
TRBV7-9,TRBJ2-7,NA,TRBD2,TGTGCCAGCTCCTCCGGGGTCAGTAGCGGGAGATACAACTACGAGCAGTACTTC,CASSSGVSSGRYNYEQYF
TRBV10-3,TRBJ2-1,NA,TRBD2,TGTGCCATCAGTGAGGGGAGCGGGAGTGAGCAGTTCTTC,CAISEGSGSEQFF
TRBV11-2,TRBJ2-3,NA,TRBD2,TGTGCCAGCAGCTCCTACCCCTCGGGAGAGCGGGAGGTAGATACGCAGTATTTT,CASSSYPSGEREVDTQYF
TRBV6-6,TRBJ1-2,NA,NA,TGTGCCAGCAGTTACGGGGCGGTATATGGCTACACCTTC,CASSYGAVYGYTF
TRBV3-1/TRBV3-2,TRBJ2-7,NA,TRBD1,TGTGCCAGCAGCCCGCCGGGACAGGTTAGCCAGCAGTACTTC,CASSPPGQVSQQYF
TRBV2,TRBJ2-1,NA,TRBD2,TGTGCCAGCGGGCTAGCGGGAGGGTACAATGAGCAGTTCTTC,CASGLAGGYNEQFF
TRBV4-2,TRBJ1-2,few,NA,TGTGCCAGCAGCCAAGGAGGTGGATATGGCTACACCTTC,CASSQGGGYGYTF
TRBV7-2,TRBJ1-1,NA,NA,TGTGCCAGCAGCGGAGACTCGAACACTGAAGCTTTCTTT,CASSGDSNTEAFF
TRBV16,TRBJ2-2,few,NA,TGTGCCAGCAGCCAATCCCAGGGTCCCGGGGAGCTGTTTTTT,CASSQSQGPGELFF
TRBV3-1/TRBV3-2,TRBJ1-2,NA,TRBD1,TGTGCCAGCAGCCGCCTACAGGGGTTAAATGGCTACACCTTC,CASSRLQGLNGYTF
TRBV28,TRBJ2-6,NA,NA,TGTGCCAGCACCCTGGAGAACTCTGGGGCCAACGTCCTGACTTTC,CASTLENSGANVLTF
TRBV5-1,TRBJ2-3,NA,NA,TGCGCCAGCAGCCACTCGACTAGCACAGATACGCAGTATTTT,CASSHSTSTDTQYF
TRBV28,TRBJ1-1,NA,TRBD1,TGTGCCAGCGGGACAGGGGTGCGTGAAGCTTTCTTT,CASGTGVREAFF
TRBV11-2,TRBJ2-7,NA,TRBD2,TGTGCCAGCAGCCTCTTAGCGGGAGGAGCCGAGCAGTACTTC,CASSLLAGGAEQYF
TRBV6-2/TRBV6-3,TRBJ2-7,NA,NA,TGTGCCAGCAGTAGGGGAGGGGGAATATACGAGCAGTACTTC,CASSRGGGIYEQYF
TRBV27,TRBJ1-1,NA,TRBD1,TGTGCCAGCAGTTTGGGACAGAAGACTGAAGCTTTCTTT,CASSLGQKTEAFF
TRBV5-4,TRBJ2-5,NA,TRBD2,TGTGCCAGCAGAGACGGACTAGCTTACCAAGAGACCCAGTACTTC,CASRDGLAYQETQYF
TRBV28,TRBJ1-3,once,TRBD1,TGTGCCAGCAGATCTGGACAGGGGGCTGGAAACACCATATATTTT,CASRSGQGAGNTIYF
TRBV30,TRBJ1-4,NA,NA,TGTGCCTGGACCCAAGGGGGGGGCCGAGAAAAACTGTTTTTT,CAWTQGGGREKLFF
TRBV11-2,TRBJ2-2,NA,NA,TGTGCCAGCAGCTTCGGGGTTTACACCGGGGAGCTGTTTTTT,CASSFGVYTGELFF
TRBV10-2,TRBJ1-3,NA,TRBD1,TGCGCCAGCAGTGATGCGACAGGGGGCTTCTCTGGAAACACCATATATTTT,CASSDATGGFSGNTIYF
TRBV21-1,TRBJ2-1,NA,NA,TGTGCCAGCAGCGTACGCCCTACAGATTACAATGAGCAGTTCTTC,CASSVRPTDYNEQFF
TRBV10-3,TRBJ1-1,NA,NA,TGTGCCATCGCCGGGACACACACTCCGACTGAAGCTTTCTTT,CAIAGTHTPTEAFF
TRBV15,TRBJ2-7,NA,NA,TGTGCCACCAGCACGGATAGGGGGTACGAGCAGTACTTC,CATSTDRGYEQYF
TRBV5-1,TRBJ2-2,NA,TRBD1,TGCGCCAGCAGCCTCGGACAGGGGATTCACGCCGGGGAGCTGTTTTTT,CASSLGQGIHAGELFF
TRBV2,TRBJ1-5,NA,NA,TGTGCCAGCAGTGACCAGGGGTATGGCAATCAGCCCCAGCATTTT,CASSDQGYGNQPQHF
TRBV12-3/TRBV12-4,TRBJ1-4,NA,NA,TGTGCCAGCACCCGGGGGGGAAAACTGTTTTTT,CASTRGGKLFF
TRBV27,TRBJ1-4,NA,NA,TGTGCCACACGTCCAGGGACTAATGAAAAACTGTTTTTT,CATRPGTNEKLFF
TRBV24-1,TRBJ2-3,NA,NA,TGTGCCACCAGTGATGGAATTCAGGGATATACGCAGTATTTT,CATSDGIQGYTQYF
TRBV3-1/TRBV3-2,TRBJ2-4,once,NA,TGTGCCAGCAGCCATAAGCTAGCCAAAAACATTCAGTACTTC,CASSHKLAKNIQYF
TRBV5-1,TRBJ1-5,NA,NA,TGCGCCAGCAGTAAAGGGGGAGAGGGCAATCAGCCCCAGCATTTT,CASSKGGEGNQPQHF
TRBV3-1/TRBV3-2,TRBJ2-1,NA,NA,TGTGCCAGCAGCCAAGAGTTAAATGAGCAGTTCTTC,CASSQELNEQFF
TRBV11-2,TRBJ2-1,once,NA,TGTGCCAGCAGCTTAGTAACCGGTGAGCAGTTCTTC,CASSLVTGEQFF
TRBV2,TRBJ2-1,NA,TRBD1,TGTGCCAGCAGTGAAGGGACAGGGGTCCCGTATGAGCAGTTCTTC,CASSEGTGVPYEQFF
TRBV4-1,TRBJ1-4,NA,NA,TGCGCCAGCAGCCCAACAGTTATTACTAATGAAAAACTGTTTTTT,CASSPTVITNEKLFF
TRBV29-1,TRBJ2-5,NA,TRBD2,TGCAGCTCCCGCTCTCGGGGGGACCAAGAGACCCAGTACTTC,CSSRSRGDQETQYF
TRBV5-1,TRBJ2-5,NA,TRBD2,TGCGCCAGCAGTCCGGCTAGCGGGAGGTTCGGGGAGACCCAGTACTTC,CASSPASGRFGETQYF